The 19 T cell receptor beta chains listed next were all sequenced from one sample in a study of cytomegalovirus exposure and HLA in healthy donors. Assay used: immunoSEQ multiplex PCR; TCRdb lists only in-frame clones, some missing. The sample shows approximately 76,000 clones, less than 95% of them seen only once. The sequenced sample was PBMCs. These receptors came from a young woman in good health and CMV-seropositive.

V is TRBV28 and J is TRBJ2-7; D is perhaps TRBD2 (5 bases). CDR1 and CDR2 from the germline V gene are MDHEN and SYDVKM. The CDR3 consists of 17 residues. V was clipped by 2 bases and J by 0 bases, with 17 bases between them. CDR3 coding DNA: TGTGCCAGCAGTTTACCTGGACTGCAGGCAAGCTCCTACGAGCAGTACTTC. Protein product: CASSLPGLQASSYEQYF.

The rearrangement joins TRBV6-6 to TRBJ2-1; tentative D call: TRBD2 (6 bases). The CDR3 loop spans 13 amino acids. Germline-derived CDR1 and CDR2 are MNHNY and SVGAGI (reference sequence). V was pared by 6 bases and J by 7 bases, with 13 bases between. CDR3 region: CASSQTRWNEQFF. The CDR3 DNA reads as TGTGCCAGCAGCCAGACTAGGTGGAATGAGCAGTTCTTC.

This chain joins TRBV18 and TRBJ1-4; TRBD1 is a possible D gene (5 bases). V shed 0 bases and J shed 3 bases, with 8 bases lying between them. The V gene's germline CDR1 is KGHSH and CDR2 LQKENI. The CDR3 extends over 15 amino acids. This CDR3 reads CASSPPAGSNEKLFF. DNA of the CDR3: TGTGCCAGCTCACCACCGGCAGGGTCTAATGAAAAACTGTTTTTT.

This clone has a handful of counts. The V and J genes are TRBV28 and TRBJ2-3; 9 bases are a match to TRBD2. Germline trimming cut 3 bases from V and 7 bases from J; bases unmatched to any gene: 5. Germline V CDR1 and CDR2: MDHEN, SYDVKM. CDR3 length: 14 residues. For the CDR3, the DNA is TGTGCCAGCAGTTTCCTAGCGGGGCCCTATACGCAGTATTTT. Its protein is CASSFLAGPYTQYF. Based on the CDR3 plus reference TRBV28 and TRBJ2-3, the full variable domain is DVKVTQSSRYLVKRTGEKVFLECVQDMDHENMFWYRQDPGLGLRLIYFSYDVKMKEKGDIPEGYSVSREKKERFSLILESASTNQTSMYLCASSFLAGPYTQYFGPGTRLTVL.

The rearrangement links TRBV4-3 to TRBJ2-2, with a possible D match to TRBD1 (6 bases). CDR1 is LGHNA, CDR2 YSLEER, per germline. The CDR3 is 17 amino acids. Trimming took off 4 bases at V and 0 bases at J, with 15 bases between the two ends. The CDR3 DNA sequence: TGCGCCAGCAGCCCCACCAGGGGCTCCTCGAACACCGGGGAGCTGTTTTTT. This translates into CASSPTRGSSNTGELFF.

The chain combines TRBV28 with TRBJ2-5; 8 nucleotides agree with TRBD2. V trimming: 6 bases; J trimming: 4 bases; junction bases outside the gene matches: 13. CDR3 length: 16 amino acids. Per the germline V gene, CDR1 is MDHEN and CDR2 is SYDVKM. CDR3 residues: CASSPKGTRRSETQYF. The DNA for the CDR3 is TGTGCCAGCAGCCCTAAAGGGACTAGACGGTCAGAGACCCAGTACTTC.

The chain combines TRBV27 with TRBJ2-1; D gene ambiguous. Trimming left V 3 bases short and J 5 bases short, with 8 bases between. The V gene's germline CDR1 is MNHEY and CDR2 SMNVEV (reference sequence). The CDR3 covers 13 residues. The DNA of the CDR3 is TGTGCCAGCAGTTTTTCTCAGAACAATGAGCAGTTCTTC. Encoded protein: CASSFSQNNEQFF.

The genes are TRBV9 and TRBJ1-2; 10 bases line up with TRBD1. Trimming took 1 base from V and 6 from J; bases not matched to a gene: 6. The CDR3 extends over 15 amino acids. Per the germline V gene, CDR1 is SGDLS and CDR2 is YYNGEE. DNA of the CDR3: TGTGCCAGCAGCGTATTTCCGGGACAGGGGAATGGCTACACCTTC. This encodes CASSVFPGQGNGYTF.

This clone was found once. The rearrangement links TRBV6-5 to TRBJ2-5; 8 nucleotides line up with TRBD2. This CDR3 has 16 residues. The germline V gene encodes CDR1 MNHEY and CDR2 SVGAGI. V was pared by 3 bases and J by 0 bases, with 6 bases of the junction left unmatched. The CDR3 protein is CASSYGTRGYQETQYF. The CDR3 nucleotides read TGTGCCAGCAGTTATGGGACTAGGGGGTACCAAGAGACCCAGTACTTC.

The chain carries TRBV25-1 and TRBJ1-1; 7 nucleotides match TRBD1. The CDR3 loop spans 13 amino acids. Germline V gene data show CDR1 as MGHDK and CDR2 as SYGVNS. The ends lost 5 bases at V and 2 bases at J; junction bases unmatched: 2. The CDR3: CASSLGGNTEAFF. The CDR3 DNA is TGTGCCAGCAGTCTAGGGGGCAACACTGAAGCTTTCTTT.

The chain has TRBV4-2 and TRBJ2-5, with TRBD2 matching 7 bases. CDR1 and CDR2 (germline): LGHNA, YNFKEQ. J gave up 4 bases and V 5 bases, and 7 bases lay outside the gene matches. The CDR3 length is 14 residues. In DNA, the CDR3 is TGTGCCAGCAGCGGGGGGGGGAGTCGAGAGACCCAGTACTTC. Translating it yields CASSGGGSRETQYF.

The chain uses TRBV28 and TRBJ1-6; TRBD1 is a possible D gene (5 bases). Germline V gene lookup returns CDR1 MDHEN and CDR2 SYDVKM. This CDR3 is 14 amino acids long. Trimming cost V 2 bases and J 9 bases, with 11 bases left between them. The CDR3 is CASSLGRVSSPLHF. CDR3 coding DNA: TGTGCCAGCAGTTTAGGCAGGGTCAGTTCACCCCTCCACTTT.

This chain connects TRBV7-9 to TRBJ2-3, with 9 bases matching TRBD2. In germline, CDR1 is SEHNR, CDR2 FQNEAQ (reference sequence). The CDR3 covers 16 residues. V gave up 3 bases and J gave up 3 bases; unmatched junction bases: 7. The CDR3 loop is CASSLSAGGPTDTQYF. CDR3 DNA: TGTGCCAGCAGCTTGTCGGCGGGAGGGCCTACAGATACGCAGTATTTT.

The chain employs TRBV30 and TRBJ1-1; D gene ambiguous. The germline V gene has CDR1 GTSNPN and CDR2 SVGIG (reference sequence). The germline V and J ends were trimmed by 5 bases and 4 bases, with 17 bases remaining between them. This CDR3 spans 14 amino acids. The CDR3 nucleotides are TGTGCCTGGGAGATTGGAGAGGTGGGCACTGAAGCTTTCTTT. As protein: CAWEIGEVGTEAFF.

The chain combines TRBV9 with TRBJ2-3; no firm D call. V lost 3 bases and J 3 bases, leaving 20 bases between the germline ends. Germline values: CDR1 SGDLS, CDR2 YYNGEE. The CDR3 is 17 amino acids. CDR3 sequence: CASSGPLSGFETDTQYF. CDR3 bases: TGTGCCAGCAGCGGCCCTCTTTCCGGGTTTGAGACAGATACGCAGTATTTT.

The rearrangement uses TRBV19 and TRBJ1-1; a possible D gene is TRBD1 (6 bases). The V gene lost 8 bases and the J gene lost 9 bases, with 19 bases spanning the gap. CDR3 length: 13 residues. The germline CDR1 and CDR2 sequences are LNHDA and SQIVND (reference sequence). The CDR3 spells CASATLFQGKAFF. The CDR3 DNA reads TGTGCCAGTGCGACCCTATTCCAGGGGAAAGCTTTCTTT. The full variable domain, rest sourced from reference TRBV19 and TRBJ1-1, is DGGITQSPKYLFRKEGQNVTLSCEQNLNHDAMYWYRQDPGQGLRLIYYSQIVNDFQKGDIAEGYSVSREKKESFPLTVTSAQKNPTAFYLCASATLFQGKAFFGQGTRLTVV.

V gene TRBV7-3 combines with J gene TRBJ2-3; TRBD1 matches 10 bases. CDR1 is SGHTA and CDR2 is FQGTGA in the germline V gene. Trimming took 5 bases from V and 6 from J; bases not matched to a gene: 11. The CDR3 has 16 residues. The CDR3 loop is CASSGRGQGRSDTQYF. CDR3 DNA sequence: TGTGCCAGCAGCGGCCGGGGACAGGGGCGATCTGATACGCAGTATTTT.

V gene TRBV7-2 combines with J gene TRBJ2-3; TRBD2 matches 7 bases. Trimming cost V 5 bases and J 4 bases; bases outside gene matches: 12. From germline, CDR1 is SGHTA and CDR2 FQGNSA. The CDR3 loop spans 16 amino acids. CDR3 sequence (DNA): TGTGCCAGCAGCACCGGCTTAGGGACTACCCCAGATACGCAGTATTTT. It specifies CASSTGLGTTPDTQYF.

The rearrangement uses TRBV28 and TRBJ1-4, with TRBD1 as a possible D gene (5 bases). Per the germline V gene, CDR1 is MDHEN and CDR2 is SYDVKM. V lost 3 bases and J 7 bases, leaving 15 bases between the germline ends. The CDR3 contains 15 residues. The CDR3 DNA is TGTGCCAGCAGTTTTCGTTCAGGGTTTGGTGAAAAACTGTTTTTT. Translating it yields CASSFRSGFGEKLFF. The entire variable domain, with the rest obtained from reference TRBV28 and TRBJ1-4, is as follows: DVKVTQSSRYLVKRTGEKVFLECVQDMDHENMFWYRQDPGLGLRLIYFSYDVKMKEKGDIPEGYSVSREKKERFSLILESASTNQTSMYLCASSFRSGFGEKLFFGSGTQLSVL.